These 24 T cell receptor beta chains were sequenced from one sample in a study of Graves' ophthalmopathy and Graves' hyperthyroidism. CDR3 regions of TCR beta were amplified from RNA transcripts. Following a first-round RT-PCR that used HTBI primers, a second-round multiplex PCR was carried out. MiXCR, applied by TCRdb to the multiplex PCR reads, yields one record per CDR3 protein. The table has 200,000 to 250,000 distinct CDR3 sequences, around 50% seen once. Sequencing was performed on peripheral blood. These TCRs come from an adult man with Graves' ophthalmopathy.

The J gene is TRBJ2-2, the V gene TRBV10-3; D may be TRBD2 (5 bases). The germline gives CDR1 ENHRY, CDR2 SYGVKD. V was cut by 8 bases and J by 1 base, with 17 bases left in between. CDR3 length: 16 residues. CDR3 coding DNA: TGTGCCATCTCCGACCAGGCGGGCATGAACACCGGGGAGCTGTTTTTT. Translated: CAISDQAGMNTGELFF.

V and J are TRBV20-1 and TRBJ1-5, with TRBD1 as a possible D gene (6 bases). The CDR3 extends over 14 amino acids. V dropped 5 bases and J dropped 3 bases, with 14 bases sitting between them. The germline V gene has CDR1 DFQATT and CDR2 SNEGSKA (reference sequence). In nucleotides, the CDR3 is TGCAGTGCTCCCCAGGACAGTTCCAATCAGCCCCAGCATTTT. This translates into CSAPQDSSNQPQHF.

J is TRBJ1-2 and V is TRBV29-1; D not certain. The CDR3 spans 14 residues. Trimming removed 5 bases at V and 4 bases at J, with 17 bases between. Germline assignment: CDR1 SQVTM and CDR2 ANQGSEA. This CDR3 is CSVLGGTGSYGYTF. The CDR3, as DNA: TGCAGCGTTTTGGGCGGCACCGGGAGCTATGGCTACACCTTC. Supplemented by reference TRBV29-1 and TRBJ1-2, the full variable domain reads SAVISQKPSRDICQRGTSLTIQCQVDSQVTMMFWYRQQPGQSLTLIATANQGSEATYESGFVIDKFPISRPNLTFSTLTVSNMSPEDSSIYLCSVLGGTGSYGYTFGSGTRLTVV.

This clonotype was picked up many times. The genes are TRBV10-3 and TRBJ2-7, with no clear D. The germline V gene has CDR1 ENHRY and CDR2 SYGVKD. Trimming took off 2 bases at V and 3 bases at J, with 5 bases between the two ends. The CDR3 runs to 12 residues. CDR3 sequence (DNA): TGTGCCATCAGTGAGGCTAGCTACGAGCAGTACTTC. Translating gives CAISEASYEQYF.

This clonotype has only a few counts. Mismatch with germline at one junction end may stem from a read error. CDR3 residues: CSARGNRDRAGVRSNQPQHF. CDR3 nucleotide sequence: TGCAGTGCAAGAGGGAATCGTGACAGGGCAGGAGTAAGGAGCAATCAGCCCCAGCATTTT. This chain links TRBV20-1 with TRBJ1-5; the match to TRBD1 covers 7 bases. Germline CDR1 and CDR2: DFQATT and SNEGSKA (reference sequence). The CDR3 has 20 residues.

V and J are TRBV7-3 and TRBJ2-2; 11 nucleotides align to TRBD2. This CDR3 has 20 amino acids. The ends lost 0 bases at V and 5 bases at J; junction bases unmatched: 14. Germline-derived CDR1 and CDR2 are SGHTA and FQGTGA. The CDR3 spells CASSLTPTSGNPSRTGELFF. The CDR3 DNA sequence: TGTGCCAGCAGCTTAACGCCGACTAGCGGGAACCCATCGAGGACCGGGGAGCTGTTTTTT. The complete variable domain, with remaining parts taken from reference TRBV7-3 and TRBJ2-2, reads GAGVSQTPSNKVTEKGKYVELRCDPISGHTALYWYRQSLGQGPEFLIYFQGTGAADDSGLPNDRFFAVRPEGSVSTLKIQRTERGDSAVYLCASSLTPTSGNPSRTGELFFGEGSRLTVL.

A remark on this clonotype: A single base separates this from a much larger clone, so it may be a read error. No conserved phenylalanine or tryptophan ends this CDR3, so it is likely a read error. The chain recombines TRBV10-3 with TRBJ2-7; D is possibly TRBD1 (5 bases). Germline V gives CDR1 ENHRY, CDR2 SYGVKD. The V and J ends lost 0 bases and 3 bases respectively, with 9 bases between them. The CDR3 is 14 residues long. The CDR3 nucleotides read TGTGCCATCAGTGAGTCGGGGCAGGGCTACGAGCAGTACCTC. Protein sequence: CAISESGQGYEQYL.

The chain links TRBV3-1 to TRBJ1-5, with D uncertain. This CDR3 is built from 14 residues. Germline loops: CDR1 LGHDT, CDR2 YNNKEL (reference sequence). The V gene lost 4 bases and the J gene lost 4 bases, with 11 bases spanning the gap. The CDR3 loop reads CASSRVGKNQPQHF. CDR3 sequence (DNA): TGTGCCAGCAGCCGGGTTGGGAAGAATCAGCCCCAGCATTTT. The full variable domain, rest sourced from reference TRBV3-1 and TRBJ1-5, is DTAVSQTPKYLVTQMGNDKSIKCEQNLGHDTMYWYKQDSKKFLKIMFSYNNKELIINETVPNRFSPKSPDKAHLNLHINSLELGDSAVYFCASSRVGKNQPQHFGDGTRLSIL.

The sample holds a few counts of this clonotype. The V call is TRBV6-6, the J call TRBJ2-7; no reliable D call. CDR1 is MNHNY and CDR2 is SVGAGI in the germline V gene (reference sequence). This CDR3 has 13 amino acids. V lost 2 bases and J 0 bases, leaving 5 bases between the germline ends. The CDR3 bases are TGTGCCAGCAGTTACCCCCGCTCCTACGAGCAGTACTTC. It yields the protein CASSYPRSYEQYF.

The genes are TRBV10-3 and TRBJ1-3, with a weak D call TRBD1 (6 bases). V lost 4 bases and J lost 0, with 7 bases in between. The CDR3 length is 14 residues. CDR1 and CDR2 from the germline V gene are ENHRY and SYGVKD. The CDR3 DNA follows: TGTGCCATCAGTGGACAGGACTCTGGAAACACCATATATTTT. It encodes CAISGQDSGNTIYF.

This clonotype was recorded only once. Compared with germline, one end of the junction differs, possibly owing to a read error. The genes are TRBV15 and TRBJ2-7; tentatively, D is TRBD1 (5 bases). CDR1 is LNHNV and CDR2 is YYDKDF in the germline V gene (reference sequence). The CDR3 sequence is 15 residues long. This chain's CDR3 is CATSGSGALPLEQHF. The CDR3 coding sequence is TGTGCCACCAGCGGATCTGGGGCACTTCCCCTCGAGCAGCACTTC. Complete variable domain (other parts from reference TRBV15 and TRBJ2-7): DAMVIQNPRYQVTQFGKPVTLSCSQTLNHNVMYWYQQKSSQAPKLLFHYYDKDFNNEADTPDNFQSRRPNTSFCFLDIRSPGLGDTAMYLCATSGSGALPLEQHFGPGTRLTVT.

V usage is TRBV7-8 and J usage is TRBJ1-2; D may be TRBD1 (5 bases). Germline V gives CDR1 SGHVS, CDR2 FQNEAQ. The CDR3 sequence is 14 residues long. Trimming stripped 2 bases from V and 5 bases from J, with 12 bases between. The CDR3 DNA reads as TGTGCCAGCAGCTTAAGAAGGGAGGGGTATGGCTACACCTTC. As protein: CASSLRREGYGYTF.

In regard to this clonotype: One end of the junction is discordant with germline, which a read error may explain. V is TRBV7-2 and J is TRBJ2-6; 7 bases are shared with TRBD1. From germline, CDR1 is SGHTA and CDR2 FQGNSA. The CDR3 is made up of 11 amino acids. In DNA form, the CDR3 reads TGTGCCAGCAGCCCAGACAGGGATCCCGATTTC. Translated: CASSPDRDPDF. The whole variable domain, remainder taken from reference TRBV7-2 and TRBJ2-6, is GAGVSQSPSNKVTEKGKDVELRCDPISGHTALYWYRQSLGQGLEFLIYFQGNSAPDKSGLPSDRFSAERTGGSVSTLTIQRTQQEDSAVYLCASSPDRDPDFGAGSRLTVL.

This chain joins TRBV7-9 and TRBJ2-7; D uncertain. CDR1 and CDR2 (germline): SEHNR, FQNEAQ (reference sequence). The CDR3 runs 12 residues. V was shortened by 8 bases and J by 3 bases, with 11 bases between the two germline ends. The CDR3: CASGTAYYEQYF. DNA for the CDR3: TGTGCCAGCGGTACTGCTTACTACGAGCAGTACTTC.

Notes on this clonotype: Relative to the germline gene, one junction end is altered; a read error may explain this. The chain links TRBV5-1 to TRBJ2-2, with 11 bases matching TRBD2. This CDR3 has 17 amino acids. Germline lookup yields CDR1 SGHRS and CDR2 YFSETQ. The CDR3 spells CASSQPSGGSGTGELFF. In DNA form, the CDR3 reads TGTGCCAGCAGCCAACCTAGCGGGGGGAGTGGCACCGGGGAGCTGTTTTTT. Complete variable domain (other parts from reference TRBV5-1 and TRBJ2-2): KAGVTQTPRYLIKTRGQQVTLSCSPISGHRSVSWYQQTPGQGLQFLFEYFSETQRNKGNFPGRFSGRQFSNSRSEMNVSTLELGDSALYLCASSQPSGGSGTGELFFGEGSRLTVL.

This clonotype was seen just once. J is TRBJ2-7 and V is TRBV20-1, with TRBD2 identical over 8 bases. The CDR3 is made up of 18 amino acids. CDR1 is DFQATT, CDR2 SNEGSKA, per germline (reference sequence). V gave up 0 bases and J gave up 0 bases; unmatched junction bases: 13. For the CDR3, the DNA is TGCAGTGCTAGAGACACAACAATAGCGGGAAGCCACTCCTACGAGCAGTACTTC. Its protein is CSARDTTIAGSHSYEQYF.

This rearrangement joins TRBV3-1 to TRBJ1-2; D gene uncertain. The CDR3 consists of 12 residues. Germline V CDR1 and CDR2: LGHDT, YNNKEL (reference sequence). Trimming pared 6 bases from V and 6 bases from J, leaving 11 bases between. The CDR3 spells CASSLGSNGYTF. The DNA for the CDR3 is TGTGCCAGCAGTTTGGGTAGTAATGGCTACACCTTC.

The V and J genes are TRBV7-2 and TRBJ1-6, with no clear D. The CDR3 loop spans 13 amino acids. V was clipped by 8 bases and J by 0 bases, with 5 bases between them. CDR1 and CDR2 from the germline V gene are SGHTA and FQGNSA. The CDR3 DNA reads TGTGCCAGCGGCTACTCCTATAATTCACCCCTCCACTTT. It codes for CASGYSYNSPLHF. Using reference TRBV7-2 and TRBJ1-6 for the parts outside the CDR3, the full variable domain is GAGVSQSPSNKVTEKGKDVELRCDPISGHTALYWYRQSLGQGLEFLIYFQGNSAPDKSGLPSDRFSAERTGGSVSTLTIQRTQQEDSAVYLCASGYSYNSPLHFGNGTRLTVT.

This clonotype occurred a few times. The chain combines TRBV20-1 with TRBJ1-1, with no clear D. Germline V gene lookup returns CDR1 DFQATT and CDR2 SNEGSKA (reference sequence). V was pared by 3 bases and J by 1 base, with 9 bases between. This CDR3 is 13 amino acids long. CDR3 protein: CSARGPANTEAFF. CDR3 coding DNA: TGCAGTGCTAGGGGTCCGGCGAACACTGAAGCTTTCTTT.

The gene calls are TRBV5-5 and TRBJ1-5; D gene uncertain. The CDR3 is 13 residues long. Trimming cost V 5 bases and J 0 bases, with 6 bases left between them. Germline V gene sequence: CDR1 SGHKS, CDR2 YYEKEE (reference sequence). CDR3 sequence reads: CASSESSNQPQHF. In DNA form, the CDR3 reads TGTGCCAGCAGTGAGAGTAGCAATCAGCCCCAGCATTTT.

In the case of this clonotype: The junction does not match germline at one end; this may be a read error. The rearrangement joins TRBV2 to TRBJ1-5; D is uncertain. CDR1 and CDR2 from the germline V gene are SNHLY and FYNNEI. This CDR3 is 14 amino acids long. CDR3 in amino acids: CASTTGNGNQPQHF. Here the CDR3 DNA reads TGTGCTAGCACTACCGGGAACGGCAATCAGCCCCAGCATTTT.

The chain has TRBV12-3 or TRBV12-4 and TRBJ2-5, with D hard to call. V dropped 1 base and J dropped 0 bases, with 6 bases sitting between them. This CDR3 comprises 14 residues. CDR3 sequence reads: CASSLELNQETQYF. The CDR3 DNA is TGTGCCAGCAGTTTAGAGTTGAACCAAGAGACCCAGTACTTC.

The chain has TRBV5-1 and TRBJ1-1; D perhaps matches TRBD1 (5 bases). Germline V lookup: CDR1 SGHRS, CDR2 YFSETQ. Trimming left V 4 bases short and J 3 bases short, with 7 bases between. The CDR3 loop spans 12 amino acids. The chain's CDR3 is CASSAGDTEAFF. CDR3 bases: TGCGCCAGCAGCGCGGGGGACACTGAAGCTTTCTTT.

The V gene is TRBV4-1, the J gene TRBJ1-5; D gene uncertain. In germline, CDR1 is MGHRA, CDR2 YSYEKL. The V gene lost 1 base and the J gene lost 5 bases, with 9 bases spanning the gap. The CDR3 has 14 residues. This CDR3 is CASSQATTHQPQHF. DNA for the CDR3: TGCGCCAGCAGCCAAGCAACCACGCATCAGCCCCAGCATTTT.